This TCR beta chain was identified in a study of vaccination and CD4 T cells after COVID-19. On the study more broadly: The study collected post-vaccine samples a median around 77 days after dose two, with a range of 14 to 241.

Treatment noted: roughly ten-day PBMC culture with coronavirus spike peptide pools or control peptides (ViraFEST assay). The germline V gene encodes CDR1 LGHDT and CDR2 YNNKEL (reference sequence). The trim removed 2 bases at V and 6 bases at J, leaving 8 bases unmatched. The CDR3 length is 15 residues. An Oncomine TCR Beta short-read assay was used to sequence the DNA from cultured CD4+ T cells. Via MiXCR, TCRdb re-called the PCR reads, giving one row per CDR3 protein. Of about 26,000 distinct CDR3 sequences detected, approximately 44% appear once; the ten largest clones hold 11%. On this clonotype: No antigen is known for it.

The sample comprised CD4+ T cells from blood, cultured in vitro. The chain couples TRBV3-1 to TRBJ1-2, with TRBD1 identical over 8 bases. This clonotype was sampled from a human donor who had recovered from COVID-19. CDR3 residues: CASSQTYGQGNGYTF. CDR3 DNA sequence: TGTGCCAGCAGCCAAACCTATGGACAGGGTAATGGCTACACCTTC.